The T cell receptor (beta chain) described here comes from a study of glioma-infiltrating T cells after dendritic cell vaccination. In the study overall: Patients received autologous tumor lysate-pulsed dendritic cell vaccination between about 2003 and 2012.

Only in-frame clones appear in the TCRdb table, and some are missing; sequencing was by immunoSEQ multiplex PCR. This sample yields about 99,000 clones, of which about four fifths are seen a single time; approximately 12% belongs to the top ten. Germline CDR1 is SGHRS and CDR2 is YFSETQ. V gave up 0 bases and J gave up 4 bases, with 11 bases separating them. The CDR3 has 15 amino acids. All glioblastoma patients lacked an isocitrate dehydrogenase mutation. The sequence was collected from a human donor with glioblastoma. Material: blood, obtained before dendritic cell vaccination. This chain uses TRBV5-1 with TRBJ2-1, with a tentative D call TRBD2 (6 bases). The CDR3 region is CASSLDGGKYNEQFF. The CDR3 nucleotides read TGCGCCAGCAGCTTGGACGGGGGAAAATACAATGAGCAGTTCTTC. Full variable domain (remainder filled in from reference TRBV5-1 and TRBJ2-1): KAGVTQTPRYLIKTRGQQVTLSCSPISGHRSVSWYQQTPGQGLQFLFEYFSETQRNKGNFPGRFSGRQFSNSRSEMNVSTLELGDSALYLCASSLDGGKYNEQFFGPGTRLTVL.